The entry below describes one TCR beta chain. Its specificity is unknown. Produced via immunoSEQ multiplex PCR; TCRdb's table is partial and in-frame only. The table has 180,000 or so clones, 86% seen once. The sample originates from a study of cytomegalovirus exposure and HLA in healthy donors. Study as a whole: The approximately 120 validation repertoires, a later analysis reported, used the same platform as the 550 to 800 first-cohort repertoires.

The length of the CDR3 is 14 residues. V was pared by 2 bases and J by 4 bases, with 5 bases of the junction left unmatched. The V gene's germline CDR1 is GTSNPN and CDR2 SVGIG (reference sequence). Findings and caveats of the study: There were a few CMV-associated chains whose specificity for CMV antigens was confirmed in vitro.

V and J are TRBV30 and TRBJ1-1, with 9 bases that match TRBD1. Source material: PBMCs. The receptor comes from a man under 40 in good health and CMV-seropositive. This CDR3 reads CAWSPDRGSTEAFF. As DNA, the CDR3 is TGTGCCTGGAGTCCCGACAGGGGGTCCACTGAAGCTTTCTTT.